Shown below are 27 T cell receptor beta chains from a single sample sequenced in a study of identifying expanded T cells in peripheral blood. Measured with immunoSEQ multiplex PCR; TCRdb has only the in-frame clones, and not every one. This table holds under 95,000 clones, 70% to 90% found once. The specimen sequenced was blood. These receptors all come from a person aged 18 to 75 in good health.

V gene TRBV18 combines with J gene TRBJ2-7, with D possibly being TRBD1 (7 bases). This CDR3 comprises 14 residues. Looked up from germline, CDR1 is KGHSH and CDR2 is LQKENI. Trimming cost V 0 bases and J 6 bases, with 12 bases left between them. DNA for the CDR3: TGTGCCAGCTCACCACCGGGGACAGCGGGCGAGCAGTACTTC. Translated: CASSPPGTAGEQYF.

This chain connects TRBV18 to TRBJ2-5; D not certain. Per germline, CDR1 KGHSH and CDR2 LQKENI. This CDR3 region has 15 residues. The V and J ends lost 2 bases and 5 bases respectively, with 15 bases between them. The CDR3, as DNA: TGTGCCAGCTCACCAGAGGTTGGGATTAGGGAGACCCAGTACTTC. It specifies CASSPEVGIRETQYF.

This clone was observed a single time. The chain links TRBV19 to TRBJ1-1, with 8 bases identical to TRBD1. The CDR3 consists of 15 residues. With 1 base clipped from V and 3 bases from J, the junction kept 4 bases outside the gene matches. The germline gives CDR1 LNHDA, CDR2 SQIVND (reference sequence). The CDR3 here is CASSIAGQGYTEAFF. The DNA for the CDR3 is TGTGCCAGTAGTATAGCCGGACAGGGATACACTGAAGCTTTCTTT.

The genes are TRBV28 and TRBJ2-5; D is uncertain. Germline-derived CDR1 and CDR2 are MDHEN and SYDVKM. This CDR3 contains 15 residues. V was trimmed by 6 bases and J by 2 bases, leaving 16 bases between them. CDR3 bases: TGTGCCAGCAGCGTGGTGGGGTTCATACAAGAGACCCAGTACTTC. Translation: CASSVVGFIQETQYF.

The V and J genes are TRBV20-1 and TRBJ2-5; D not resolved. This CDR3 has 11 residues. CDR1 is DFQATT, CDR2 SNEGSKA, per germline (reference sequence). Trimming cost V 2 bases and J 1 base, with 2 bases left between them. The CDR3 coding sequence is TGCAGTGCTAGACCCCAAGAGACCCAGTACTTC. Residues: CSARPQETQYF.

The DNA of the CDR3 is TGTGCCAGCAGCTTAGTCAGGTGGTACGAGCAGTACTTC. Translated, it gives CASSLVRWYEQYF. The chain carries TRBV5-8 and TRBJ2-7; no clear D gene. V lost 2 bases and J 4 bases, leaving 10 bases between the germline ends. Germline V gene data show CDR1 as SGHTS and CDR2 as YDEGEE. The CDR3 extends over 13 amino acids.

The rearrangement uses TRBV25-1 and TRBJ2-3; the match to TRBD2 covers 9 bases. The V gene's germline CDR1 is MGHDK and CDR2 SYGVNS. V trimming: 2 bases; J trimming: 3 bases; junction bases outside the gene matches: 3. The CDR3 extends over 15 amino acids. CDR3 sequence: CASSEAGGETDTQYF. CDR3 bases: TGTGCCAGCAGTGAAGCGGGAGGGGAAACAGATACGCAGTATTTT.

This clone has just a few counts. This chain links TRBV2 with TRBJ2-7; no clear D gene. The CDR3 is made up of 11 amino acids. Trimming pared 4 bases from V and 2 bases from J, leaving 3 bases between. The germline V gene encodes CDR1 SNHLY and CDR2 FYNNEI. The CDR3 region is CASSGAYEQYF. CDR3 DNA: TGTGCCAGCAGTGGGGCCTACGAGCAGTACTTC. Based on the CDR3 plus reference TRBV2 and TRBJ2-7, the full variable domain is EPEVTQTPSHQVTQMGQEVILRCVPISNHLYFYWYRQILGQKVEFLVSFYNNEISEKSEIFDDQFSVERPDGSNFTLKIRSTKLEDSAMYFCASSGAYEQYFGPGTRLTVT.

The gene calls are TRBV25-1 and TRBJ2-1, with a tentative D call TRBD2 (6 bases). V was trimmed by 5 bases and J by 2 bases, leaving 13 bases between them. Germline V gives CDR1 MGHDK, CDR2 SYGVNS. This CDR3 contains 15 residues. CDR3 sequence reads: CASSLSLAPYNEQFF. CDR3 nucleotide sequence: TGTGCCAGCAGTCTCTCACTAGCTCCCTACAATGAGCAGTTCTTC.

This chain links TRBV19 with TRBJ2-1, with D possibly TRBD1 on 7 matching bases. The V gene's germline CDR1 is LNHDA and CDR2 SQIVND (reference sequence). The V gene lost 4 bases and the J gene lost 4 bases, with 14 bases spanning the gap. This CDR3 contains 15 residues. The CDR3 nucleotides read TGTGCCAGTAGTACCCTTCAGGGGGGATACAATGAGCAGTTCTTC. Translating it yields CASSTLQGGYNEQFF.

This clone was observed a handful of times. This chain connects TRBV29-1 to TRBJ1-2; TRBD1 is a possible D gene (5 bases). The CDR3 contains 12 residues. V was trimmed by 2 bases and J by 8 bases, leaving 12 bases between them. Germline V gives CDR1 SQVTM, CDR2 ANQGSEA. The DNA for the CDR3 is TGCAGCGTTGAAAGTCAGGGTTCGGGCTACACCTTC. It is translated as CSVESQGSGYTF.

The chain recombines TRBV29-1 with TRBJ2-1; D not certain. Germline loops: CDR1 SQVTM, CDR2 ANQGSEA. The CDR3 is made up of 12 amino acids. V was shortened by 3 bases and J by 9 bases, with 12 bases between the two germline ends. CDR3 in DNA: TGCAGCGTTGAGAGTAGCTATGCTGAGCAGTTCTTC. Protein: CSVESSYAEQFF.

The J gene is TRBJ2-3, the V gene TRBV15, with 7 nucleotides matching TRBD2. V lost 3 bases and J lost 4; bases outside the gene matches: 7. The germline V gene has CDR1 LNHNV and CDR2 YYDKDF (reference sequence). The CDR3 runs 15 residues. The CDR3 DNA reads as TGTGCCACCAGCAGCCAACTAACTAGCGCAGATACGCAGTATTTT. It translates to CATSSQLTSADTQYF.

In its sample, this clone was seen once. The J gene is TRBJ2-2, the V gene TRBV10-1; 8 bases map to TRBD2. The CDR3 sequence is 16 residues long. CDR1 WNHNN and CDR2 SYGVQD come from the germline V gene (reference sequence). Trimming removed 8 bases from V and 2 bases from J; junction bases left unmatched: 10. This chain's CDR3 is CASGPREDGNTGELFF. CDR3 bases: TGCGCCAGCGGGCCGCGGGAGGATGGTAACACCGGGGAGCTGTTTTTT.

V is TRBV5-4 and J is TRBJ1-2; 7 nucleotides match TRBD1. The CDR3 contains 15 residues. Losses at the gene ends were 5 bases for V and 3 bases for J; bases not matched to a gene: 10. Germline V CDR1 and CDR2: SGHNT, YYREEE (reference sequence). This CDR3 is CASSSRQGWDYGYTF. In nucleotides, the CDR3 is TGTGCCAGCAGTTCCAGACAGGGTTGGGACTATGGCTACACCTTC.

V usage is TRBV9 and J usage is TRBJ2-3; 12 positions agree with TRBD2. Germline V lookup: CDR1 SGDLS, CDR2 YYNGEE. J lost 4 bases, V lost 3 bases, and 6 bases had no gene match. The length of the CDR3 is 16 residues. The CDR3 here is CASSGASGREADTQYF. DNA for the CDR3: TGTGCCAGCAGCGGAGCTAGCGGGAGGGAGGCAGATACGCAGTATTTT. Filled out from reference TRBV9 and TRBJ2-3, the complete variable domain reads DSGVTQTPKHLITATGQRVTLRCSPRSGDLSVYWYQQSLDQGLQFLIQYYNGEERAKGNILERFSAQQFPDLHSELNLSSLELGDSALYFCASSGASGREADTQYFGPGTRLTVL.

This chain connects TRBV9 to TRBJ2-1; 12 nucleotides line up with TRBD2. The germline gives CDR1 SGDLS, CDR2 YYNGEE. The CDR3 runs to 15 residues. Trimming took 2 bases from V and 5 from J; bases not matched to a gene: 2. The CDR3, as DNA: TGTGCCAGCAGCGTCAGGACTAGCGGGGACAATGAGCAGTTCTTC. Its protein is CASSVRTSGDNEQFF.

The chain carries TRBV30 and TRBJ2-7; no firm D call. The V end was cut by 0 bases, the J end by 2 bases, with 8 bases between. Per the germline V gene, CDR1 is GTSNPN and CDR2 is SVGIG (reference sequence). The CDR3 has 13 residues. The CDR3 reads CAWSVSTAYEQYF. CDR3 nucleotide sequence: TGTGCCTGGAGTGTATCGACTGCCTACGAGCAGTACTTC.

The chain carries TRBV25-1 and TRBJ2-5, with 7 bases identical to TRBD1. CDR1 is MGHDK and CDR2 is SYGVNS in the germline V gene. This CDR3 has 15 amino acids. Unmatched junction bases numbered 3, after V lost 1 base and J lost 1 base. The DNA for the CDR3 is TGTGCCAGCAGTGAATGGGACAGCACCCAAGAGACCCAGTACTTC. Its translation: CASSEWDSTQETQYF.

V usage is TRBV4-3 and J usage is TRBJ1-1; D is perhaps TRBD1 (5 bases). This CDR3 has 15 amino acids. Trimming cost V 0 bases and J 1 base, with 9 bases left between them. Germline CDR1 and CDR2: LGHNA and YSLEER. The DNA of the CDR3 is TGCGCCAGCAGCCAAGAAGGGGCCCCGAACACTGAAGCTTTCTTT. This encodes CASSQEGAPNTEAFF.

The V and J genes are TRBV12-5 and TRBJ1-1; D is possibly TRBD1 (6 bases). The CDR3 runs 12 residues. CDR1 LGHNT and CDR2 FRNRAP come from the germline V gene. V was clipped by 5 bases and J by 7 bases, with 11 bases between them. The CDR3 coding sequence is TGTGCTAGTGGTCAAGGACAGATTGAAGCTTTCTTT. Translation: CASGQGQIEAFF.

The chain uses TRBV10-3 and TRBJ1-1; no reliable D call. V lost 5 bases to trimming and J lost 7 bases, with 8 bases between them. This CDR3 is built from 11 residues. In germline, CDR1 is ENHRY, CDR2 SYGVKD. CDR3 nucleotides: TGTGCCATCAGTATCGGTAGTGAAGCTTTCTTT. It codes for CAISIGSEAFF.

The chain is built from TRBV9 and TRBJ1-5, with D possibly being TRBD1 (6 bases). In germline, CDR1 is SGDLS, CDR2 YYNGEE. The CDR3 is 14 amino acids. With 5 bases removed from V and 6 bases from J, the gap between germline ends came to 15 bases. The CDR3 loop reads CASRSKGGSQPQHF. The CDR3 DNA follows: TGTGCCAGCAGGTCAAAAGGGGGGAGTCAGCCCCAGCATTTT. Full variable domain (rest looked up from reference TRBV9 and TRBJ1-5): DSGVTQTPKHLITATGQRVTLRCSPRSGDLSVYWYQQSLDQGLQFLIQYYNGEERAKGNILERFSAQQFPDLHSELNLSSLELGDSALYFCASRSKGGSQPQHFGDGTRLSIL.

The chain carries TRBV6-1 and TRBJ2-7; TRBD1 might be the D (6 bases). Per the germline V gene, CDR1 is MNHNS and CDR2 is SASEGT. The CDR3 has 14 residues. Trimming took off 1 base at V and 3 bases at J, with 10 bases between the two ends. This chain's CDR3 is CASSEGQVGYEQYF. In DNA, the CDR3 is TGTGCCAGCAGTGAAGGACAGGTCGGCTACGAGCAGTACTTC.

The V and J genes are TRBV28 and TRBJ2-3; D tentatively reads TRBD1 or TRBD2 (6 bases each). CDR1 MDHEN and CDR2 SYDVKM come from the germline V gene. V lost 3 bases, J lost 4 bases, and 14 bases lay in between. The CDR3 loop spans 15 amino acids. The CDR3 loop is CASSLPGARADTQYF. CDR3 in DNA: TGTGCCAGCAGTTTGCCGGGGGCGAGAGCAGATACGCAGTATTTT.

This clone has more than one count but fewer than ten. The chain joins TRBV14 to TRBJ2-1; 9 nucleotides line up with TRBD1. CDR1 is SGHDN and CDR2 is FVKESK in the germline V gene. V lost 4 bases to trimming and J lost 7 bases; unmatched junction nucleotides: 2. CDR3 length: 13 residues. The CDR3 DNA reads TGTGCCAGCAGCCCGACAGGGGGGAATGAGCAGTTCTTC. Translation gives CASSPTGGNEQFF.

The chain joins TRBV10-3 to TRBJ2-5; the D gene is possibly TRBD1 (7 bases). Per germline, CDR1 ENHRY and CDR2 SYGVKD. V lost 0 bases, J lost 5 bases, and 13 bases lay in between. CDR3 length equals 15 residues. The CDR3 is CAISESVRGEETQYF. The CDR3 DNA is TGTGCCATCAGTGAGTCGGTCAGGGGGGAGGAGACCCAGTACTTC.